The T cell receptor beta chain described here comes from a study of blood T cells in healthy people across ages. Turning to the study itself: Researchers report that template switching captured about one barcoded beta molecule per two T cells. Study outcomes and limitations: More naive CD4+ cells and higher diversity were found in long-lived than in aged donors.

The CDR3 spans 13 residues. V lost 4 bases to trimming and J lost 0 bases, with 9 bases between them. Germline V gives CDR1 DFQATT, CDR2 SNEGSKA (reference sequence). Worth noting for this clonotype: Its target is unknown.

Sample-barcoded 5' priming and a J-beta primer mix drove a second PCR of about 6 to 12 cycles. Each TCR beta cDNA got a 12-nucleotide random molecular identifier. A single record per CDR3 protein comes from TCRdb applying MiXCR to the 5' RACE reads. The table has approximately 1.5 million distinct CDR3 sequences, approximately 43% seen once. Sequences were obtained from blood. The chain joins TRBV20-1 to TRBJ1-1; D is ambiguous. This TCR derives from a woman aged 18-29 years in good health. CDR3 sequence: CSAKNILNTEAFF. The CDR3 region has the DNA TGCAGTGCTAAGAACATTTTGAACACTGAAGCTTTCTTT.